The 20 T cell receptor beta chains below were found in one sample sequenced in a study of T cell changes during pregnancy in multiple sclerosis. Clones were read by immunoSEQ multiplex PCR, and TCRdb kept only the in-frame ones, dropping some. The table lists approximately 99,000 clones, about nine tenths of them singletons. The material sequenced was peripheral blood, taken in the second trimester of pregnancy. These receptors were taken from a female donor in good health, enrolled as a control in a pregnancy study.

The chain carries TRBV28 and TRBJ1-2; 7 nucleotides line up with TRBD1. Trimming at V came to 4 bases and at J to 2 bases, leaving 7 bases not matched to a gene. This CDR3 contains 15 residues. The germline V gene has CDR1 MDHEN and CDR2 SYDVKM. The CDR3 DNA reads TGTGCCAGCAGTTATCCGGGACAGCGAAACTATGGCTACACCTTC. Its translation is CASSYPGQRNYGYTF.

This clone came up once. This chain connects TRBV4-3 to TRBJ2-7; 7 nucleotides align to TRBD2. The CDR3 runs to 15 residues. The V gene's germline CDR1 is LGHNA and CDR2 YSLEER. Trimming at V came to 4 bases and at J to 7 bases, leaving 13 bases not matched to a gene. The CDR3 sequence: CASSRGRVGPAEQYF. The CDR3 DNA reads as TGCGCCAGCAGCCGGGGGAGGGTGGGTCCTGCAGAGCAGTACTTC.

The chain links TRBV7-2 to TRBJ2-5; TRBD2 matches 7 bases. The V and J ends lost 2 bases and 2 bases, in that order; junction bases with no gene match: 8. CDR1 SGHTA and CDR2 FQGNSA come from the germline V gene. CDR3 length: 16 residues. CDR3 nucleotides: TGTGCCAGCAGCTTATTCGGGGGGATGCCTCAAGAGACCCAGTACTTC. It encodes CASSLFGGMPQETQYF.

The CDR3 protein is CASSGLDTETQYF. CDR3 in DNA: TGTGCCAGCTCGGGACTAGATACAGAGACCCAGTACTTC. The V and J genes are TRBV19 and TRBJ2-5, with 8 bases fitting TRBD2. Per germline, CDR1 LNHDA and CDR2 SQIVND (reference sequence). The CDR3 loop spans 13 amino acids. Trimming took 9 bases from V and 4 from J; bases not matched to a gene: 7.

V gene TRBV9 combines with J gene TRBJ2-5; D gene ambiguous. Germline loops: CDR1 SGDLS, CDR2 YYNGEE. Trimming left V 4 bases short and J 1 base short, with 17 bases between. CDR3 length: 16 amino acids. This CDR3 is CASSHNARQTQETQYF. For the CDR3, the DNA is TGTGCCAGCAGCCACAACGCGAGGCAGACCCAAGAGACCCAGTACTTC.

This rearrangement joins TRBV28 to TRBJ1-3; 7 bases line up with TRBD1. This CDR3 is built from 17 residues. Germline lookup yields CDR1 MDHEN and CDR2 SYDVKM. The J segment lost 0 bases and the V segment lost 6 bases, leaving 11 bases of the junction unmatched. The CDR3 coding sequence is TGTGCCAGCAGATATTCCGGGACAGCCCTCTCTGGAAACACCATATATTTT. It encodes CASRYSGTALSGNTIYF. Full variable domain (missing parts from reference TRBV28 and TRBJ1-3): DVKVTQSSRYLVKRTGEKVFLECVQDMDHENMFWYRQDPGLGLRLIYFSYDVKMKEKGDIPEGYSVSREKKERFSLILESASTNQTSMYLCASRYSGTALSGNTIYFGEGSWLTVV.

The chain combines TRBV5-4 with TRBJ2-7; tentatively, D is TRBD2 (5 bases). This CDR3 comprises 15 residues. In germline, CDR1 is SGHNT, CDR2 YYREEE (reference sequence). Between the trimmed V and J ends, which lost 0 bases and 2 bases, there was a span of 12 bases. The DNA of the CDR3 is TGTGCCAGCAGCTTGGAGGCGGGCGGACCCTACGAGCAGTACTTC. Amino acid sequence: CASSLEAGGPYEQYF.

The chain uses TRBV7-2 and TRBJ2-7; 7 bases agree with TRBD1. The CDR3 is made up of 17 amino acids. With 4 bases clipped from V and 7 bases from J, the junction kept 19 bases outside the gene matches. Per germline, CDR1 SGHTA and CDR2 FQGNSA. The CDR3 region is CASSSHDIQGTAGEQYF. CDR3 nucleotide sequence: TGTGCCAGCAGCTCGCACGATATACAGGGGACGGCGGGTGAGCAGTACTTC. The complete variable domain, with remaining parts taken from reference TRBV7-2 and TRBJ2-7, reads GAGVSQSPSNKVTEKGKDVELRCDPISGHTALYWYRQSLGQGLEFLIYFQGNSAPDKSGLPSDRFSAERTGGSVSTLTIQRTQQEDSAVYLCASSSHDIQGTAGEQYFGPGTRLTVT.

With regard to this clone: Other nucleotide sequences from this sample produce the same CDR3. The chain combines TRBV28 with TRBJ2-3; 10 bases align to TRBD2. V gave up 5 bases and J gave up 4 bases; unmatched junction bases: 3. Per germline, CDR1 MDHEN and CDR2 SYDVKM. The length of the CDR3 is 14 residues. CDR3 nucleotides: TGTGCCAGCAGTATAGCGGGAGGACCAGATACGCAGTATTTT. Protein: CASSIAGGPDTQYF.

Concerning this clone: Germline is not matched at one junction end, which may reflect a read error. For the CDR3, the DNA is TGCGACAAAGCGGCCCCGGGACAGGCCACCGGGGAGCTGTTTTTT. As protein: CDKAAPGQATGELFF. The V call is TRBV5-5, the J call TRBJ2-2; TRBD1 agrees at 8 bases. Germline V CDR1 and CDR2: SGHKS, YYEKEE (reference sequence). The CDR3 has 15 residues.

The V call is TRBV10-3, the J call TRBJ2-3; tentative D call: TRBD2 (5 bases). Looked up from germline, CDR1 is ENHRY and CDR2 is SYGVKD. V was shortened by 10 bases and J by 0 bases, with 23 bases between the two germline ends. CDR3 length: 17 residues. This chain's CDR3 is CATLPTLEGSSTDTQYF. CDR3 in DNA: TGTGCCACGCTCCCCACCCTAGAGGGCAGTAGCACAGATACGCAGTATTTT.

This rearrangement joins TRBV18 to TRBJ1-3; TRBD1 agrees at 7 bases. This CDR3 comprises 17 residues. The V segment lost 1 base and the J segment 0 bases; nucleotides outside the gene matches: 6. Germline CDR1 is KGHSH and CDR2 is LQKENI. CDR3 protein: CASSPLLQGSSGNTIYF. CDR3 DNA sequence: TGTGCCAGCTCACCACTTTTACAGGGGTCCTCTGGAAACACCATATATTTT.

DNA for the CDR3: TGCGCCAGCAGCTACGACAGGGGGTCCATGGATACGCAGTATTTT. Its translation: CASSYDRGSMDTQYF. This chain uses TRBV5-1 with TRBJ2-3, with 9 nucleotides matching TRBD1. Germline V gene lookup returns CDR1 SGHRS and CDR2 YFSETQ. This CDR3 has 15 amino acids. V was pared by 3 bases and J by 6 bases, with 8 bases of the junction left unmatched. Combining the CDR3 with reference TRBV5-1 and TRBJ2-3 gives the whole variable domain KAGVTQTPRYLIKTRGQQVTLSCSPISGHRSVSWYQQTPGQGLQFLFEYFSETQRNKGNFPGRFSGRQFSNSRSEMNVSTLELGDSALYLCASSYDRGSMDTQYFGPGTRLTVL.

This chain links TRBV2 with TRBJ1-2; 8 nucleotides agree with TRBD1. Germline CDR1 is SNHLY and CDR2 is FYNNEI. V gave up 0 bases and J gave up 1 base; unmatched junction bases: 7. The CDR3 has 17 residues. For the CDR3, the DNA is TGTGCCAGCAGTGAAGCGGCCAGGGGGCGCGTTAACTATGGCTACACCTTC. Protein product: CASSEAARGRVNYGYTF.

The chain links TRBV7-8 to TRBJ2-7; D is uncertain. The germline V and J ends were trimmed by 6 bases and 0 bases, with 15 bases remaining between them. In germline, CDR1 is SGHVS, CDR2 FQNEAQ. The CDR3 has 15 amino acids. CDR3 nucleotides: TGTGCCAGCAGGTCCTCCCAGGTCCGCTCCTACGAGCAGTACTTC. Protein sequence: CASRSSQVRSYEQYF.

V is TRBV18 and J is TRBJ2-2; 8 bases map to TRBD1. V was pared by 5 bases and J by 4 bases, with 3 bases of the junction left unmatched. CDR1 and CDR2 (germline): KGHSH, LQKENI. This CDR3 region has 14 residues. This CDR3 reads CASSGQGITGELFF. In nucleotides, the CDR3 is TGTGCCAGCTCAGGACAGGGAATCACCGGGGAGCTGTTTTTT. Based on the CDR3 plus reference TRBV18 and TRBJ2-2, the full variable domain is NAGVMQNPRHLVRRRGQEARLRCSPMKGHSHVYWYRQLPEEGLKFMVYLQKENIIDESGMPKERFSAEFPKEGPSILRIQQVVRGDSAAYFCASSGQGITGELFFGEGSRLTVL.

The CDR3 loop is CASSLGRDEQYF. Here the CDR3 DNA reads TGTGCCAGCAGCTTAGGACGGGACGAGCAGTACTTC. This rearrangement joins TRBV7-9 to TRBJ2-7; no definite D call. The CDR3 spans 12 residues. The germline gives CDR1 SEHNR, CDR2 FQNEAQ (reference sequence). V dropped 1 base and J dropped 5 bases, with 6 bases sitting between them.

The V call is TRBV25-1, the J call TRBJ2-1; 16 bases are a match to TRBD2. Germline V gene data show CDR1 as MGHDK and CDR2 as SYGVNS. V lost 1 base, J lost 7 bases, and 7 bases stayed unmatched. The CDR3 has 18 residues. In nucleotides, the CDR3 is TGTGCCAGCAGTGAATTAGGGACTAGCGGGGGGGCGATGAATGAGCAGTTCTTC. Its translation is CASSELGTSGGAMNEQFF.

V gene TRBV6-5 combines with J gene TRBJ1-4, with 8 bases that match TRBD1. The germline V gene has CDR1 MNHEY and CDR2 SVGAGI. V lost 6 bases to trimming and J lost 7 bases; unmatched junction nucleotides: 7. This CDR3 has 14 residues. The CDR3 here is CASSHRGIGEKLFF. In nucleotides, the CDR3 is TGTGCCAGCAGCCACAGGGGGATAGGTGAAAAACTGTTTTTT.

The chain carries TRBV7-2 and TRBJ2-2; perhaps TRBD1 as D (6 bases). CDR3 length equals 17 residues. Germline V gives CDR1 SGHTA, CDR2 FQGNSA. The ends were cut back, 0 bases at V and 2 bases at J, with 13 bases in the middle. The CDR3 sequence: CASSLAVRGSNTGELFF. DNA of the CDR3: TGTGCCAGCAGCTTAGCGGTTAGGGGGTCCAACACCGGGGAGCTGTTTTTT.